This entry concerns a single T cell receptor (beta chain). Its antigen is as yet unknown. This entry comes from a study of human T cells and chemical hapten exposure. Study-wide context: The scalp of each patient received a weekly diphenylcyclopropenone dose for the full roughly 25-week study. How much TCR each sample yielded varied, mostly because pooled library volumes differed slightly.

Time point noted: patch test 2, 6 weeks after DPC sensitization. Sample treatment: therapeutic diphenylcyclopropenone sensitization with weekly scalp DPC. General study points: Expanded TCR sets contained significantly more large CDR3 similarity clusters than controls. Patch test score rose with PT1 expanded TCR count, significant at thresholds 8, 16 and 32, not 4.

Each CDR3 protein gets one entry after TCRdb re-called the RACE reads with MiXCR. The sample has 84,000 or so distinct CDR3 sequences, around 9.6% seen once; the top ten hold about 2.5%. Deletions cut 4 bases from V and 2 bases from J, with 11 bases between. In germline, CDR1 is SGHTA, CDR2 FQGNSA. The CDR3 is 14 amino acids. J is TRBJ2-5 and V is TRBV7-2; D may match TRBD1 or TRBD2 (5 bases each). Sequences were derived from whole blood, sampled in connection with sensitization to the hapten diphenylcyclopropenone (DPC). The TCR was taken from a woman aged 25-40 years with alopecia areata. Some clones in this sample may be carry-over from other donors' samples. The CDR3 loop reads CASSYGTDQETQYF. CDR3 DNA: TGTGCCAGCAGCTACGGGACGGATCAAGAGACCCAGTACTTC.